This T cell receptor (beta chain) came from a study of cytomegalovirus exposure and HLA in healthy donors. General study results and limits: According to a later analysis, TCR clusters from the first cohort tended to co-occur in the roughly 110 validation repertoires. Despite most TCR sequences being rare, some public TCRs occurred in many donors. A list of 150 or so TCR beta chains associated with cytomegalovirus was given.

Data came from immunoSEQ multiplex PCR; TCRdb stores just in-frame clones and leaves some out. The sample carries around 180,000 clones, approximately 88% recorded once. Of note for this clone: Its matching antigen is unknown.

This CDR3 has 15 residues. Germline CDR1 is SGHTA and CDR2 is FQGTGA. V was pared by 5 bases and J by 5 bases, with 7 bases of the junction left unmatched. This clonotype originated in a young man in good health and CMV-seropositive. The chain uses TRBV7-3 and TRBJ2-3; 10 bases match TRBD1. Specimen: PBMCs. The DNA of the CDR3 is TGTGCCAGCAGCGCGACAGGGGGCATTGGAGATACGCAGTATTTT. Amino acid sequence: CASSATGGIGDTQYF.